This TCR beta chain comes out of a study of glioma-infiltrating T cells after dendritic cell vaccination. Study at large: Monocyte-derived dendritic cells, cultured approximately 7 days with IL-4 and GM-CSF, were pulsed with autologous tumor lysate. At biweekly intervals, patients got three intradermal dendritic cell vaccine injections. Study observations and caveats: Higher pretreatment TIL content predicted longer progression-free time and survival.

A word on this clone: What it recognizes is unknown.

Sequenced by immunoSEQ multiplex PCR; TCRdb stores in-frame clones only, minus some. The sample yields 100,000 or so clones, 70% to 90% seen once. With 5 bases clipped from V and 2 bases from J, the junction kept 10 bases outside the gene matches. This CDR3 has 16 residues. CDR1 and CDR2 from the germline V gene are LNHNV and YYDKDF (reference sequence). The gene calls are TRBV15 and TRBJ1-1, with 8 bases identical to TRBD1. The sample here was blood, taken before dendritic cell vaccination. The TCR was taken from a human donor with glioblastoma. This chain's CDR3 is CATSPLWTGTNTEAFF. The DNA for the CDR3 is TGTGCCACCAGCCCTTTATGGACAGGGACTAACACTGAAGCTTTCTTT.